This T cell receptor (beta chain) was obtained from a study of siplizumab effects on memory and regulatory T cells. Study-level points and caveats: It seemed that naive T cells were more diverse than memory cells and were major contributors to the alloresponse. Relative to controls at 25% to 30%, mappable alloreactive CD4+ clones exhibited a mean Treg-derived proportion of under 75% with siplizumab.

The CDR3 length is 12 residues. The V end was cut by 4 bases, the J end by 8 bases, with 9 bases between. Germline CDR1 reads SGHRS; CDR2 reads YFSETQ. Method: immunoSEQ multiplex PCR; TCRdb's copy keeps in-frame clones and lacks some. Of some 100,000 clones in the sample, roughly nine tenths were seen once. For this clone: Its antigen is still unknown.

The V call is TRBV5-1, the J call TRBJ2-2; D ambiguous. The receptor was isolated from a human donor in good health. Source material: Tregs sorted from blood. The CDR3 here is CASSPLSGELFF. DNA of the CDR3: TGCGCCAGCAGCCCCTTAAGTGGGGAGCTGTTTTTT.